Described below is a single TCR beta chain sequence and its context. Its target is not known. The source of the sample is a study of T cells expressing NK-cell markers. Study in general: The eight sequenced donors comprised seven who were HCMV-seropositive and one who was seronegative. Study results and limitations: The same clonotypes also predominated in the CD3+CD56-NKG2C+ fraction of a handful of donors.

The CDR3 covers 15 residues. In generating TCR beta cDNA, 5'RACE template switching with UMIs was used. TCRdb reprocessed the 5' RACE reads; each CDR3 protein has one entry and no DNA is given. The sample has some 140,000 distinct CDR3 sequences. The chain carries TRBV12-3 or TRBV12-4 and TRBJ2-2; TCRdb designates TRBD1, a call that cannot be tested without DNA. This TCR came from a woman between 50 and 59 years old in good health. The specimen was blood T cells: a sorted CD56 or NKG2C T cell subset, CD4+ or CD8+ T cells, or bulk PBMC T cells (not recorded which). The CDR3 loop reads CASSRTGDRDGELFF.